Following are 10 T cell receptor beta chains from one sample sequenced in a study of memory CD4+ T cells and cytomegalovirus serostatus (dated by TCRdb to about 2019). Single viable CD3+CD4+CD8-CD45RO+ cells were sorted as memory CD4+ T cells on a FACSAria II. Receptors were amplified or captured by the immunoSEQ multiplex PCR assay. Held by TCRdb, this immuneACCESS table contains in-frame sequences only and omits some clones. Under half of the omission traces to an unresolved V gene where checked; the cause of the rest is unknown. For this sample the table gives about 45,000 clones, of which more than 65% were detected only once. Around 2% of the sample rests with the top ten. What was sequenced was memory CD4+ T cells from blood. The receptors shown here come from an adult in good health and CMV-seronegative.

The chain combines TRBV21-1 with TRBJ1-2. TRBV21-1 is given as a pseudogene. The CDR3 length is 11 residues. The CDR3 bases are TGTGCCAGCAGCAAAGCCTATGGCTACACCTTC. This translates into CASSKAYGYTF.

The V gene is TRBV7-3, the J gene TRBJ2-2; unclear D gene. Per germline, CDR1 SGHTA and CDR2 FQGTGA. This CDR3 has 13 residues. V was trimmed by 0 bases and J by 4 bases, leaving 3 bases between them. The CDR3 is CASSLTSTGELFF. The CDR3 nucleotides read TGTGCCAGCAGCTTAACTAGCACCGGGGAGCTGTTTTTT.

This clone was seen a single time. This chain joins TRBV5-1 and TRBJ1-2; TRBD1 is a possible D gene (6 bases). This CDR3 is built from 12 residues. The V end was cut by 4 bases, the J end by 7 bases, with 11 bases between. The germline CDR1 and CDR2 sequences are SGHRS and YFSETQ. The CDR3 region has the DNA TGCGCCAGCAGCCCCGGGGGCTCTGGCTACACCTTC. Residues: CASSPGGSGYTF.

This sequence joins TRBV11-1 and TRBJ2-5, with 8 bases fitting TRBD2. The CDR3 has 13 amino acids. V lost 5 bases and J lost 7; bases outside the gene matches: 6. Germline CDR1 reads SGHAT; CDR2 reads FQDESV (reference sequence). As DNA, the CDR3 is TGTGCCAGCAGCACAAGACTAGCGACGACCCAGTACTTC. Its translation is CASSTRLATTQYF.

This chain connects TRBV6-4 to TRBJ2-3; tentative D call: TRBD2 (5 bases). Germline values: CDR1 MRHNA, CDR2 SNTAGT. The CDR3 is 15 residues long. V gave up 2 bases and J gave up 1 base, with 10 bases separating them. Here the CDR3 DNA reads TGTGCCAGCAGTGACCCCACTAGAGGCACAGATACGCAGTATTTT. Translated, it gives CASSDPTRGTDTQYF.

The chain has TRBV11-2 and TRBJ2-2, with 7 bases aligning to TRBD2. This CDR3 is 15 amino acids long. The V and J ends lost 4 bases and 11 bases, in that order; junction bases with no gene match: 13. In germline, CDR1 is SGHAT, CDR2 FQNNGV. The CDR3 region is CASSSGGLAAGELFF. CDR3 nucleotide sequence: TGTGCCAGCAGCTCCGGCGGGCTAGCGGCGGGCGAGCTGTTTTTT.

This chain joins TRBV4-1 and TRBJ2-1, with TRBD2 matching over 15 bases. Germline CDR1 MGHRA, CDR2 YSYEKL. CDR3 length: 19 residues. With 4 bases clipped from V and 0 bases from J, the junction kept 7 bases outside the gene matches. The CDR3 DNA follows: TGCGCCAGCAGCCCCCCCGGGACTAGCGGGGGGAGCTCCTACAATGAGCAGTTCTTC. The encoded protein is CASSPPGTSGGSSYNEQFF.

This clone was detected only a few times. CDR3 DNA: TGTGCCAGCAGCCCCACAGGAAATACGCAGTATTTT. Translated: CASSPTGNTQYF. The chain is built from TRBV5-8 and TRBJ2-3, with D perhaps matching TRBD1 (5 bases). V was clipped by 4 bases and J by 7 bases, with 10 bases between them. The germline V gene has CDR1 SGHTS and CDR2 YDEGEE. The CDR3 has 12 residues. Using reference TRBV5-8 and TRBJ2-3 for the parts outside the CDR3, the full variable domain is EAGVTQSPTHLIKTRGQQATLRCSPISGHTSVYWYQQALGLGLQFLLWYDEGEERNRGNFPPRFSGRQFPNYSSELNVNALELEDSALYLCASSPTGNTQYFGPGTRLTVL.

The chain couples TRBV2 to TRBJ1-5; D is uncertain. There are 15 residues in the CDR3. Germline V gives CDR1 SNHLY, CDR2 FYNNEI. The V end was cut by 3 bases, the J end by 2 bases, with 11 bases between. CDR3 sequence reads: CASSDKGGGNQPQHF. The CDR3 region has the DNA TGTGCCAGCAGTGATAAGGGTGGTGGCAATCAGCCCCAGCATTTT.

The chain uses TRBV2 and TRBJ1-5; D unresolved. This CDR3 contains 13 residues. The V end was cut by 2 bases, the J end by 5 bases, with 7 bases between. CDR1 is SNHLY and CDR2 is FYNNEI in the germline V gene. The CDR3 region is CASSENGHQPQHF. The CDR3 DNA is TGTGCCAGCAGTGAAAACGGCCATCAGCCCCAGCATTTT.